The clone carrying this T cell receptor (beta chain) was seen many times. What it recognizes is unknown. Trimming stripped 0 bases from V and 0 bases from J, with 12 bases between. This CDR3 is built from 16 residues. The germline V gene has CDR1 MNHEY and CDR2 SVGEGT. Within the library, unique molecular identifiers were attached to each individual cDNA molecule. MiXCR, run by TCRdb on the RACE reads, gives a single entry per CDR3 protein. The table shows 85,000 to 100,000 distinct CDR3 sequences, with 10% to 12% occurring only once. These data originate in a study of human T cells and chemical hapten exposure. Turning to the study itself: Throughout a study of roughly 25 weeks, patients underwent weekly scalp administration of diphenylcyclopropenone doses. Reading of the patch tests, which applied 0.01% DPC to the upper back, occurred at 6 days. Study results and caveats: TCRs exceeding a frequency of 1 in 1000 stayed unchanged under DPC sensitization.

Sample time point: pre-sensitization, week 0. Treatment denoted: therapeutic diphenylcyclopropenone sensitization with weekly scalp DPC. V is TRBV6-2 or TRBV6-3 and J is TRBJ2-7; the D call may be TRBD1 or TRBD2 (6 bases each). This TCR was sampled from a woman aged 55-69 years with alopecia areata. Some clones in this sample may be carry-over from other donors' samples. Sequenced here: whole blood, sampled in connection with sensitization to the hapten diphenylcyclopropenone (DPC). The CDR3 region has the DNA TGTGCCAGCAGTTACTCGGTCGGGGGCTTCTCCTACGAGCAGTACTTC. Its translation is CASSYSVGGFSYEQYF.